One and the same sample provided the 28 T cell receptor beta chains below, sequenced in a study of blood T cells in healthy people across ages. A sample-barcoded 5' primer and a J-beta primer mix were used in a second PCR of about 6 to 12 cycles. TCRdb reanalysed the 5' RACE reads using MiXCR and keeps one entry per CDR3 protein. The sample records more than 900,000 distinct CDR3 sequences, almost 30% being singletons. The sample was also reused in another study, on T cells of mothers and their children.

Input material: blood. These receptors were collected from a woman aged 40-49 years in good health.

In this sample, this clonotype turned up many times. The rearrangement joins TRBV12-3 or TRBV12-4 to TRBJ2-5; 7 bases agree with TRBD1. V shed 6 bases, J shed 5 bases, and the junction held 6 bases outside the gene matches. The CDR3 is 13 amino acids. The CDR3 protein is CASSSTGSETQYF. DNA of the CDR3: TGTGCCAGCAGCTCGACAGGGTCTGAGACCCAGTACTTC.

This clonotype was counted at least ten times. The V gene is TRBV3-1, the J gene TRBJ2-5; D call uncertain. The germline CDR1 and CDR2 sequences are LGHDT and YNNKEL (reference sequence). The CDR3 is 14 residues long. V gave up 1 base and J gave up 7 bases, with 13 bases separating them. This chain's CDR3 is CASSQVTSYGTQYF. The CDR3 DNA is TGTGCCAGCAGCCAAGTAACGTCATATGGGACCCAGTACTTC.

The CDR3 sequence: CASIPAGQGCGGYTF. In DNA form, the CDR3 reads TGTGCCAGCATCCCCGCGGGGCAGGGGTGTGGTGGCTACACCTTC. The chain links TRBV28 to TRBJ1-2; perhaps TRBD1 as D (6 bases). The V end lost 7 bases, the J end lost 7 bases, and 22 bases lay between the germline ends. The CDR3 contains 15 residues. Germline V gene lookup returns CDR1 MDHEN and CDR2 SYDVKM.

CDR3 DNA: TGTGCCAGCAAGGGCGGAGCTAATGAAAAACTGTTTTTT. Its translation: CASKGGANEKLFF. The chain carries TRBV2 and TRBJ1-4; no definite D call. The CDR3 sequence is 13 residues long. With 7 bases removed from V and 3 bases from J, the gap between germline ends came to 9 bases. Per the germline V gene, CDR1 is SNHLY and CDR2 is FYNNEI. The variable domain in full, with the rest retrieved from reference TRBV2 and TRBJ1-4, is EPEVTQTPSHQVTQMGQEVILRCVPISNHLYFYWYRQILGQKVEFLVSFYNNEISEKSEIFDDQFSVERPDGSNFTLKIRSTKLEDSAMYFCASKGGANEKLFFGSGTQLSVL.

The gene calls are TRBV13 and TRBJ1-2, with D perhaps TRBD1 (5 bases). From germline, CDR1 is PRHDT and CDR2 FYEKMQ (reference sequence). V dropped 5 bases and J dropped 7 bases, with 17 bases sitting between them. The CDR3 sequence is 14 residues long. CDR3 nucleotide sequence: TGTGCCAGCAGCCTCCGAGGCAGGGCGAGTGGCTACACCTTC. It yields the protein CASSLRGRASGYTF.

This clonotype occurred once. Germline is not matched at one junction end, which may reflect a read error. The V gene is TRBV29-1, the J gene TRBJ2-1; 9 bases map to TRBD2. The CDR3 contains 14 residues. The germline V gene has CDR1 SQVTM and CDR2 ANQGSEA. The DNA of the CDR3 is TGCAGCGTCTCCCTTAGCGGGAGCGGGAATGAGCGGTTCTTC. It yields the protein CSVSLSGSGNERFF.

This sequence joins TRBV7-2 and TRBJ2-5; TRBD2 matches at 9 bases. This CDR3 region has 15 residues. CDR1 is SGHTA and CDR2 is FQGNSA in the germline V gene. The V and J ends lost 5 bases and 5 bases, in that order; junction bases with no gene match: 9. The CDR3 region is CASSRRASGVETQYF. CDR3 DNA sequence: TGTGCCAGCAGCAGGCGGGCTAGCGGGGTGGAGACCCAGTACTTC.

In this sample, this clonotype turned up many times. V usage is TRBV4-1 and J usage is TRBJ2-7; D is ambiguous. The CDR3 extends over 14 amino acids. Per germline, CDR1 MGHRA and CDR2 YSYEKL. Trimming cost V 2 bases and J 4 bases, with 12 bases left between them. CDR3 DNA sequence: TGCGCCAGCAGCCAAAAATCCGGGCCTTACGAGCAGTACTTC. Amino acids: CASSQKSGPYEQYF.

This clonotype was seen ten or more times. The CDR3 nucleotides are TGCGCCAGCAGCTTTGGAGGGTACAAAACTGAAGCTTTCTTT. It is translated as CASSFGGYKTEAFF. The chain joins TRBV5-1 to TRBJ1-1; no definite D call. Trimming stripped 2 bases from V and 5 bases from J, with 13 bases between. Germline V CDR1 and CDR2: SGHRS, YFSETQ. The CDR3 is 14 residues long.

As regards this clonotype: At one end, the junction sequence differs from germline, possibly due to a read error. The CDR3 DNA sequence: TGTGCCGGCAGTGAAGCGAAAGGTATCAATGAAAAACTGTTTTTT. It encodes CAGSEAKGINEKLFF. The chain couples TRBV2 to TRBJ1-4; D is ambiguous. Germline CDR1 SNHLY, CDR2 FYNNEI. This CDR3 contains 15 residues.

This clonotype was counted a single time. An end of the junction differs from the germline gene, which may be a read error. The CDR3 DNA reads as TGTGCCACCGGCAGAGATCCAAGCAGGATGTTGGGCCACACCTTC. It yields the protein CATGRDPSRMLGHTF. The chain recombines TRBV15 with TRBJ1-2; D ambiguous. Germline lookup yields CDR1 LNHNV and CDR2 YYDKDF (reference sequence). The CDR3 consists of 15 residues.

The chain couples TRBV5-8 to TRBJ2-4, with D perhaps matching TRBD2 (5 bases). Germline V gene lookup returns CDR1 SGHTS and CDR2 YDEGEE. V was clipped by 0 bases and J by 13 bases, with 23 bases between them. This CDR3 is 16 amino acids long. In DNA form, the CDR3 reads TGTGCCAGCAGCTTGGTGTTTGGAGGTTCCTCCACTGAGCAGTACTTC. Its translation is CASSLVFGGSSTEQYF.

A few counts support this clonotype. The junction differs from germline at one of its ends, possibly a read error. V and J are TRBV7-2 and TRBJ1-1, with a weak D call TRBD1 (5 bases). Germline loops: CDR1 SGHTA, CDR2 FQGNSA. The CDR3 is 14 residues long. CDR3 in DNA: TGTTCCAGCAGCTTAAACGGGGGAAACACTGAAGCTTTCTTT. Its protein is CSSSLNGGNTEAFF. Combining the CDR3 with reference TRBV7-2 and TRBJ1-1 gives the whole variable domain GAGVSQSPSNKVTEKGKDVELRCDPISGHTALYWYRQSLGQGLEFLIYFQGNSAPDKSGLPSDRFSAERTGGSVSTLTIQRTQQEDSAVYLCSSSLNGGNTEAFFGQGTRLTVV.

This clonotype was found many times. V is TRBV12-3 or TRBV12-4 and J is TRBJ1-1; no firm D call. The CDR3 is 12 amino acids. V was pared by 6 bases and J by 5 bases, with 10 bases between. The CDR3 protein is CASRPKRTEAFF. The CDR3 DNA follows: TGTGCCAGCAGACCAAAGAGAACTGAAGCTTTCTTT.

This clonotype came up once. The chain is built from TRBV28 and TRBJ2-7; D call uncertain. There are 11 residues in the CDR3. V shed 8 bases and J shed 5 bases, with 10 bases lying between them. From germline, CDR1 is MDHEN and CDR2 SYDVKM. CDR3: CASGVRNEQYF. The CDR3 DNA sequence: TGTGCCAGCGGGGTCCGGAACGAGCAGTACTTC.

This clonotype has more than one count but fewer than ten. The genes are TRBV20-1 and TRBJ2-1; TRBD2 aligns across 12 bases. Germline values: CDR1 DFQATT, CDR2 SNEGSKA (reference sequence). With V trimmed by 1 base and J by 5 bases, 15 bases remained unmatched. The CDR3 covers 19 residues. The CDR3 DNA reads TGCAGTGCTAGAGGGTTCGGGAGGTGGACTAGCGGGGTAAACAATGAGCAGTTCTTC. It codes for CSARGFGRWTSGVNNEQFF.

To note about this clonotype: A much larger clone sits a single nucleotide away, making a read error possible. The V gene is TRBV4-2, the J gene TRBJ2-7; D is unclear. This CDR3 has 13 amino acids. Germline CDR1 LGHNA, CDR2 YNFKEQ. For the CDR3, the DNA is TGTGCCGGCAGCCAAGATCTCCACTACGAGCAGTACTTC. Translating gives CAGSQDLHYEQYF.

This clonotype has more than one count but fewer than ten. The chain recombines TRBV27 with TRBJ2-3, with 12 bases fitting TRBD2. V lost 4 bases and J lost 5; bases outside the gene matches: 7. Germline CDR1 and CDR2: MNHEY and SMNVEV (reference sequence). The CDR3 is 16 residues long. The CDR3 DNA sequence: TGTGCCAGCAGTTCCACCCGACTAGCGGGGGTAGATACGCAGTATTTT. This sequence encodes CASSSTRLAGVDTQYF.

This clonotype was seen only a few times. The CDR3 is CASSLLASGGPPGTDTQYF. Here the CDR3 DNA reads TGCGCCAGCAGCTTGTTAGCCAGCGGGGGGCCACCAGGCACAGATACGCAGTATTTT. The chain has TRBV5-1 and TRBJ2-3, with TRBD2 matching 9 bases. The CDR3 runs to 19 residues. The germline CDR1 and CDR2 sequences are SGHRS and YFSETQ. Germline trimming cut 1 base from V and 1 base from J; bases unmatched to any gene: 13.

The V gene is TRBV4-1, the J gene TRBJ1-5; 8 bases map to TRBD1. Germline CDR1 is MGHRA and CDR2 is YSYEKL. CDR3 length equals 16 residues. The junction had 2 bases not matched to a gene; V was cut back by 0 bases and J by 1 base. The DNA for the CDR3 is TGCGCCAGCAGCCAAGAGTCAGGGGGCAGCAATCAGCCCCAGCATTTT. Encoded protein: CASSQESGGSNQPQHF.

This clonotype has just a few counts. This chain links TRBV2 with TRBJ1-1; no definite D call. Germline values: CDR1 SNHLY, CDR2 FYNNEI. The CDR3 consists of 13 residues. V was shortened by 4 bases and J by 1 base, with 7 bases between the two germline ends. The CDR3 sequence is CASSGTTNTEAFF. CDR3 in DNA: TGTGCCAGCAGTGGGACCACGAACACTGAAGCTTTCTTT.

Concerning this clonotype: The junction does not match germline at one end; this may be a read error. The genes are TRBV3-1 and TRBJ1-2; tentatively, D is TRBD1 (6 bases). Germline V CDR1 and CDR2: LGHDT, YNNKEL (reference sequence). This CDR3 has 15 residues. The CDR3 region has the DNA TGTGCCAGCAGCCATGGGGGCTTACAGGGTGATGGCCACACCTTC. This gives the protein CASSHGGLQGDGHTF.

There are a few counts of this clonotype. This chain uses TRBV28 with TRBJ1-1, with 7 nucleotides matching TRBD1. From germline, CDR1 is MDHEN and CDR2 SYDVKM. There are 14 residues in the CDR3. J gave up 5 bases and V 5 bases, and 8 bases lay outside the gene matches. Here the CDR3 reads CASSPPGRGTEAFF. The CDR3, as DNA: TGTGCCAGCAGTCCCCCGGGCAGGGGGACTGAAGCTTTCTTT. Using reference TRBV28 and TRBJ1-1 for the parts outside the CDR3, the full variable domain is DVKVTQSSRYLVKRTGEKVFLECVQDMDHENMFWYRQDPGLGLRLIYFSYDVKMKEKGDIPEGYSVSREKKERFSLILESASTNQTSMYLCASSPPGRGTEAFFGQGTRLTVV.

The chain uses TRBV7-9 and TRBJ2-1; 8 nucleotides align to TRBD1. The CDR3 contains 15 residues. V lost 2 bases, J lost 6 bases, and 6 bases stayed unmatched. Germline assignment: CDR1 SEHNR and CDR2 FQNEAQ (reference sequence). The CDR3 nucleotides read TGTGCCAGCAGCTTACGGACAGGGACGGGCAATGAGCAGTTCTTC. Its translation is CASSLRTGTGNEQFF.

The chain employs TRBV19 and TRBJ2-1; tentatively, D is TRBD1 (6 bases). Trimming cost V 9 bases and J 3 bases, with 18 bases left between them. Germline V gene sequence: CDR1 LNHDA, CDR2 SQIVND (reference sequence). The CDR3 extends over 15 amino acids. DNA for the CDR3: TGTGCCAGCCGCGGCGGCAGGGACAACTACAATGAGCAGTTCTTC. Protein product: CASRGGRDNYNEQFF.

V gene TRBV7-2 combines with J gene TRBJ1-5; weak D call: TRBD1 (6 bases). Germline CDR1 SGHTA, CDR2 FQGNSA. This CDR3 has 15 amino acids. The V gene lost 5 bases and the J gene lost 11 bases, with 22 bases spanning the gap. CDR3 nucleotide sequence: TGTGCCAGCAGCCCTCCGGGGGGGGCGGGAAAGACCCAGCATTTT. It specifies CASSPPGGAGKTQHF.

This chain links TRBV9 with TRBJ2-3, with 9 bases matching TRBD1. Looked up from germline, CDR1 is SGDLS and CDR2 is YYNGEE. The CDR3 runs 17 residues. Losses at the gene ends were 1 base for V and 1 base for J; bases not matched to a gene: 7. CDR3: CASSVPRTGAGTDTQYF. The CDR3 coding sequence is TGTGCCAGCAGCGTACCTCGGACAGGGGCGGGCACAGATACGCAGTATTTT.

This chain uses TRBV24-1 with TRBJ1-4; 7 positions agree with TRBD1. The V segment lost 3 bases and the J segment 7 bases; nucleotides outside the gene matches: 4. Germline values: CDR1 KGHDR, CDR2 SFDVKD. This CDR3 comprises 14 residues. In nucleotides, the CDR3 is TGTGCCACCAGTGATCCCGGACAGGCTGAAAAACTGTTTTTT. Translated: CATSDPGQAEKLFF.